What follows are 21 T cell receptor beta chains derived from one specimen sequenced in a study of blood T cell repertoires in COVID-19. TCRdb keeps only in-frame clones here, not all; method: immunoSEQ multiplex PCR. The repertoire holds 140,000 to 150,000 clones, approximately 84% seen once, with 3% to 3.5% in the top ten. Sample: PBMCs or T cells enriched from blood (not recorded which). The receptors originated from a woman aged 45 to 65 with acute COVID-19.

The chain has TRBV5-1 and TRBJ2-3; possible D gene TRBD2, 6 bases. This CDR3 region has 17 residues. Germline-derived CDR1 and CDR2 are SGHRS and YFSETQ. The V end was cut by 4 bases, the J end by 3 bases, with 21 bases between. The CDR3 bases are TGCGCCAGCAGCCTGCCGGGGGTACAGTCGAGGACAGATACGCAGTATTTT. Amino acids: CASSLPGVQSRTDTQYF. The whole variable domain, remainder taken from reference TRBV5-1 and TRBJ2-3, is KAGVTQTPRYLIKTRGQQVTLSCSPISGHRSVSWYQQTPGQGLQFLFEYFSETQRNKGNFPGRFSGRQFSNSRSEMNVSTLELGDSALYLCASSLPGVQSRTDTQYFGPGTRLTVL.

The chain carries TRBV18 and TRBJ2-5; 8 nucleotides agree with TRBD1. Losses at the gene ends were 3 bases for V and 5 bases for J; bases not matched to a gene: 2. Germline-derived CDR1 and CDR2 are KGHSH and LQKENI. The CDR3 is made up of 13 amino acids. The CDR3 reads CASSPTGVETQYF. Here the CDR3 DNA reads TGTGCCAGCTCACCGACAGGGGTGGAGACCCAGTACTTC.

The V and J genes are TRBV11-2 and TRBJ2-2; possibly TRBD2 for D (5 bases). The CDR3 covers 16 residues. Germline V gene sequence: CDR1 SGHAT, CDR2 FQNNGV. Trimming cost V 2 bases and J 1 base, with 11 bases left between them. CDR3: CASSLNLGGNTGELFF. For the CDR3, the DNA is TGTGCCAGCAGCTTAAATTTAGGAGGGAACACCGGGGAGCTGTTTTTT.

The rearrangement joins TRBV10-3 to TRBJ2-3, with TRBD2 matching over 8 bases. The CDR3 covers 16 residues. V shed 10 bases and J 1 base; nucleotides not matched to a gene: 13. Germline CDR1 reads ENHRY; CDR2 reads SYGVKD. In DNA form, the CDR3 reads TGTGCCACCTCACTCGCGGGAGGAGGAGGCACAGATACGCAGTATTTT. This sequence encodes CATSLAGGGGTDTQYF.

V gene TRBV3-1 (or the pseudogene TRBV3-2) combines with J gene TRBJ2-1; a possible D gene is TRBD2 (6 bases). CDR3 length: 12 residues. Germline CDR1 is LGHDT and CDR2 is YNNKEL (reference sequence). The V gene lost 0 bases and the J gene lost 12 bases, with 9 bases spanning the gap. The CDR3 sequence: CASSQDQAGQFF. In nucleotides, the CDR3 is TGTGCCAGCAGCCAAGATCAAGCGGGGCAGTTCTTC.

CDR3 coding DNA: TGTGCCAGTAGTAGGCAAGACAGGGGATCCACTGAAGCTTTCTTT. Protein sequence: CASSRQDRGSTEAFF. The chain uses TRBV19 and TRBJ1-1, with 8 bases lining up with TRBD1. The CDR3 sequence is 15 residues long. Looked up from germline, CDR1 is LNHDA and CDR2 is SQIVND (reference sequence). With 4 bases clipped from V and 4 bases from J, the junction kept 8 bases outside the gene matches.

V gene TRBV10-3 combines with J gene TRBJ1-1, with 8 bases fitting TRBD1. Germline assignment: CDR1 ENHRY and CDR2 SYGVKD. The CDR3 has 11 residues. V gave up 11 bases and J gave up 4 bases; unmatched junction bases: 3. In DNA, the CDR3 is TGTGCCGCCGGACAGGGCACTGAAGCTTTCTTT. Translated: CAAGQGTEAFF.

The CDR3 sequence: CASSQATGWRYEQYF. CDR3 nucleotides: TGCGCCAGCAGCCAAGCAACAGGGTGGAGGTACGAGCAGTACTTC. V usage is TRBV4-1 and J usage is TRBJ2-7; a possible D gene is TRBD1 (6 bases). Deletions cut 1 base from V and 4 bases from J, with 14 bases between. Germline CDR1 MGHRA, CDR2 YSYEKL. CDR3 length equals 15 residues.

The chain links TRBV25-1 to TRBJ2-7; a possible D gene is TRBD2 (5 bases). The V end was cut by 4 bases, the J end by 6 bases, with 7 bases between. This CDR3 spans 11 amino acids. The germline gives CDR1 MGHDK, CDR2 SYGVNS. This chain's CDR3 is CASSGGLEQYF. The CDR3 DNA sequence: TGTGCCAGCAGTGGAGGGCTCGAGCAGTACTTC.

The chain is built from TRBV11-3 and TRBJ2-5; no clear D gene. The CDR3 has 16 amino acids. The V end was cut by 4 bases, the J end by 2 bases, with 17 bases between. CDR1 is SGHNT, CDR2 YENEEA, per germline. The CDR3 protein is CASSWRGARKQETQYF. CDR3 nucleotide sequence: TGTGCCAGCAGCTGGCGCGGCGCGAGAAAACAAGAGACCCAGTACTTC.

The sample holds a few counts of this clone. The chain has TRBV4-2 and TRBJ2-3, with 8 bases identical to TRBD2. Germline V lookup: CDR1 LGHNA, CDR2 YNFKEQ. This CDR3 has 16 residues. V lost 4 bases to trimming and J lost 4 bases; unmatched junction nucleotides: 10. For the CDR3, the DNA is TGTGCCAGCAGCCTAAAAGCGGGAGACGCGCCAGATACGCAGTATTTT. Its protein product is CASSLKAGDAPDTQYF.

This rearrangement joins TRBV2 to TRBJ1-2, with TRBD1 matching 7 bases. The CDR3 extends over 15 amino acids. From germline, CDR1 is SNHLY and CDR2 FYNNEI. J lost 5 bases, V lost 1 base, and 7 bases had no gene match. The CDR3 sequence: CASSEGGTADYGYTF. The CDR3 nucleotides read TGTGCCAGCAGTGAAGGAGGGACAGCGGATTATGGCTACACCTTC.

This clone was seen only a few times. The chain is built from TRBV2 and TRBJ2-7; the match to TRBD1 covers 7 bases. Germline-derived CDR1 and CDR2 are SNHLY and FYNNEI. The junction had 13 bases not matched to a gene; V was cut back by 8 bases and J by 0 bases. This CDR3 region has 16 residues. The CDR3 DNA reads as TGTGCCAGCCAAGAAACCGGGACAGAAAACTCCTACGAGCAGTACTTC. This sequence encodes CASQETGTENSYEQYF.

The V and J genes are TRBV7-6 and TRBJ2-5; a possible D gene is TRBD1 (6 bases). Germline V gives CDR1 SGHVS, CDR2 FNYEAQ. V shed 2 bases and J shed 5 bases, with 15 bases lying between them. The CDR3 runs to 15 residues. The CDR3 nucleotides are TGTGCCAGCAGCTTAACTGTTCGGCAGGGGGAGACCCAGTACTTC. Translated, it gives CASSLTVRQGETQYF.

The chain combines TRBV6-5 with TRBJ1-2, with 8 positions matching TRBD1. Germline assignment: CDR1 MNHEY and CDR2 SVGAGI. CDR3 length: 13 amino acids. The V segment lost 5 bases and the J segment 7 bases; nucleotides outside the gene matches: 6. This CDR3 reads CASSQQGVGGYTF. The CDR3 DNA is TGTGCCAGCAGTCAACAGGGGGTCGGTGGCTACACCTTC.

The DNA of the CDR3 is TGTGCCAGCAGCTACTCCGGGACAGGGAATAGCAATCAGCCCCAGCATTTT. Translating gives CASSYSGTGNSNQPQHF. The chain is built from TRBV4-2 and TRBJ1-5; 9 positions agree with TRBD1. The V gene's germline CDR1 is LGHNA and CDR2 YNFKEQ. Trimming took 5 bases from V and 0 from J; bases not matched to a gene: 8. CDR3 length equals 17 residues.

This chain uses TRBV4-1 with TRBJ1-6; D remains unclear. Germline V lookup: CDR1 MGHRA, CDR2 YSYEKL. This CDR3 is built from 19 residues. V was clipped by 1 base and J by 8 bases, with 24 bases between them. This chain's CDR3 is CASSQARLGHFLQDSPLHF. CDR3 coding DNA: TGCGCCAGCAGCCAAGCCAGGCTGGGTCACTTTCTTCAGGATTCACCCCTCCACTTT.

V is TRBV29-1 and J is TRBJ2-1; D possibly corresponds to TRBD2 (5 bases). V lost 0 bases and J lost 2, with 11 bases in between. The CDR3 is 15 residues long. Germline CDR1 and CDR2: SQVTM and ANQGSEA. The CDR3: CSVEDAGGPYNEQFF. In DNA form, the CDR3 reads TGCAGCGTTGAAGACGCGGGCGGCCCCTACAATGAGCAGTTCTTC.

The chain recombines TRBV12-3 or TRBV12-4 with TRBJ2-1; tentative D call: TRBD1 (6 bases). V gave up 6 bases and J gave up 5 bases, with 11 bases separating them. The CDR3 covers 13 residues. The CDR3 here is CASRLGTNNEQFF. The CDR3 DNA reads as TGTGCCAGCAGACTAGGGACAAACAATGAGCAGTTCTTC.

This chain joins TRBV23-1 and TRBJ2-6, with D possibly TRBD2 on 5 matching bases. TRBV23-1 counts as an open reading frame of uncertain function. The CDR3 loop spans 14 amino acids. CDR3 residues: CAREPYSGANVLTF. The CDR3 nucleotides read TGCGCGAGGGAACCCTACTCTGGGGCCAACGTCCTGACTTTC.

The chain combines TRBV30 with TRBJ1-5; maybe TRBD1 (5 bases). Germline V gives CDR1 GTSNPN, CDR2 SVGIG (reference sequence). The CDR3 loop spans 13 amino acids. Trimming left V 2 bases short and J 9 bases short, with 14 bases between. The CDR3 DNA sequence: TGTGCCTGGAGTTGGCAGGGTCGAGTGCCCCAGCATTTT. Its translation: CAWSWQGRVPQHF.